The present T cell receptor beta chain was sequenced within a study of cytomegalovirus exposure and HLA in healthy donors. Trimming took off 2 bases at V and 2 bases at J, with 2 bases between the two ends. Looked up from germline, CDR1 is SGHKS and CDR2 is YYEKEE (reference sequence). The CDR3 length is 11 residues. PCR employed 60 Vbeta and 13 Jbeta primers. Only in-frame clones appear in the TCRdb table, and some are missing; sequencing was by immunoSEQ multiplex PCR. Its table lists about 160,000 clones. Regarding donors, all were healthy bone marrow donors. The sequenced sample was PBMCs. This TCR was recovered from a woman between 55 and 75 years old in good health and CMV-seronegative. This sequence joins TRBV5-5 and TRBJ2-7; D is unresolved. For the CDR3, the DNA is TGTGCCAGCAGCTTCGCCTACGAGCAGTACTTC. As protein: CASSFAYEQYF.